These T cell receptor beta chains were read from a single sample in a study of persistence of HIV-infected CD4 T cells. Their antigen targets remain unknown. The data were produced by immunoSEQ multiplex PCR, yet TCRdb's version contains in-frame clones alone and is incomplete. The sample holds some 28,000 clones, roughly 86% seen once. Sequenced here: CD4+ T cells sorted from PBMCs after approximately 20-hour stimulation, sampled from a patient who received antiretroviral therapy. The receptors derive from an adult man with HIV who was CMV-seropositive. Both conserved end residues are part of each CDR3. A D gene is named only where the DNA matches it firmly. A row's size may be missing; if present it is once, few, many or a size class.

d_gene	v_gene	abundance	j_gene	CDR3aa	CDR3nt
-	TRBV27	-	TRBJ2-2	CASSLSPRNTGELFF	TGTGCCAGCAGTTTATCTCCCAGGAACACCGGGGAGCTGTTTTTT
TRBD1	TRBV18	-	TRBJ2-7	CASSWTGSPDEQYF	TGTGCCAGCTCCTGGACAGGGTCTCCAGACGAGCAGTACTTC
-	TRBV6-5	once	TRBJ1-3	CASSPGGSRNTIYF	TGTGCCTCCAGCCCCGGGGGGTCAAGGAACACCATATATTTT
-	TRBV6-5	-	TRBJ2-7	CASRETVAYEQYF	TGTGCCAGCAGGGAGACAGTAGCTTACGAGCAGTACTTC
-	TRBV6-2/TRBV6-3	few	TRBJ2-7	CASSYRREAYEQYF	TGTGCCAGCAGTTACCGCAGGGAAGCCTACGAGCAGTACTTC
-	TRBV10-1	-	TRBJ2-7	CASSESKPSEQYCEQYF	TGCGCCAGCAGTGAGTCGAAGCCGTCAGAACAATATTGCGAGCAGTACTTC
-	TRBV4-2	-	TRBJ1-4	CASSQESPYQAREKLFF	TGTGCCAGCAGCCAAGAATCCCCCTACCAGGCCAGGGAAAAACTGTTTTTT
TRBD1	TRBV7-2	-	TRBJ1-6	CASSLGQGGGPLHF	TGTGCCAGCAGCTTAGGACAGGGAGGAGGACCCCTCCACTTT
TRBD1	TRBV28	-	TRBJ1-5	CASRDRDRGNQPQHF	TGTGCCAGCAGGGACCGGGACAGGGGGAATCAGCCCCAGCATTTT
TRBD1	TRBV3-1/TRBV3-2	-	TRBJ1-6	CASSPVGVTGVNSPLHF	TGTGCCAGCAGCCCGGTTGGGGTGACAGGGGTCAATTCACCCCTCCACTTT
-	TRBV5-4	-	TRBJ1-4	CASSLERGTSNEKLFF	TGTGCCAGCAGCTTGGAGAGGGGTACGTCTAATGAAAAACTGTTTTTT
-	TRBV18	-	TRBJ1-3	CASSPSGLSYSGNTIYF	TGTGCCAGCTCACCTAGCGGGCTATCATACTCTGGAAACACCATATATTTT
TRBD2	TRBV3-1/TRBV3-2	once	TRBJ2-3	CASSQAPSGGGTDTQYF	TGTGCCAGCAGCCAAGCCCCTAGCGGGGGGGGCACAGATACGCAGTATTTT
TRBD1	TRBV3-1/TRBV3-2	once	TRBJ2-5	CASSQGERTGRQETQYF	TGTGCCAGCAGCCAAGGGGAGAGGACAGGGAGGCAAGAGACCCAGTACTTC
-	TRBV10-2	few	TRBJ1-6	CASRRGDSPLHF	TGCGCCAGCAGGCGCGGGGATTCACCCCTCCACTTT
-	TRBV27	once	TRBJ1-2	CASSLSGHLVYGYTF	TGTGCCAGCAGTCTGTCGGGACACCTAGTCTATGGCTACACCTTC
-	TRBV2	-	TRBJ1-2	CASSDRGTDGYTF	TGTGCCAGCAGTGACAGGGGAACGGATGGCTACACCTTC
-	TRBV12-3/TRBV12-4	-	TRBJ1-1	CASGVAEAFF	TGTGCCAGCGGGGTGGCTGAAGCTTTCTTT
-	TRBV18	-	TRBJ2-2	CASSTTDNTSPLFF	TGTGCCAGCTCTACCACCGACAACACCAGTCCGCTGTTTTTT
-	TRBV7-2	-	TRBJ1-5	CASSLAKGGGQPQHF	TGTGCCAGCAGCTTAGCGAAAGGGGGTGGGCAGCCCCAGCATTTT
-	TRBV7-6	once	TRBJ1-5	CASSLGQSNQPQHF	TGTGCCAGCAGCTTAGGGCAGAGCAATCAGCCCCAGCATTTT
TRBD1	TRBV28	-	TRBJ1-5	CASTQAGQVPDRPQHF	TGTGCCAGCACCCAAGCCGGACAGGTACCCGACCGGCCCCAGCATTTT
-	TRBV19	once	TRBJ2-1	CASNWGGLNEQFF	TGTGCCAGTAATTGGGGGGGGCTGAATGAGCAGTTCTTC
TRBD2	TRBV3-1/TRBV3-2	-	TRBJ2-2	CASSFKRGGTTGELFF	TGTGCCAGCAGCTTCAAGCGGGGGGGCACGACCGGGGAGCTGTTTTTT
-	TRBV7-9	-	TRBJ1-1	CASSLTENTEAFF	TGTGCCAGCAGCTTAACGGAGAACACTGAAGCTTTCTTT
-	TRBV19	-	TRBJ2-1	CASSIGGNPEQFF	TGTGCCAGTAGTATAGGAGGGAACCCTGAGCAGTTCTTC
-	TRBV6-1	few	TRBJ1-2	CASSDQGLGYTF	TGTGCCAGCAGTGACCAGGGGCTTGGCTACACCTTC
-	TRBV19	-	TRBJ2-6	CASSKTVSGANVLTF	TGTGCCAGTAGCAAGACAGTTTCTGGGGCCAACGTCCTGACTTTC
-	TRBV6-6	-	TRBJ2-7	CASTEGHYSSYEQYF	TGTGCCAGCACTGAGGGGCATTATAGCTCCTACGAGCAGTACTTC
-	TRBV7-8	few	TRBJ2-7	CASSLIQGSYEQYF	TGTGCCAGCAGCTTGATACAGGGTTCCTACGAGCAGTACTTC
TRBD1	TRBV30	-	TRBJ2-3	CAWSVKGAPQVDTQYF	TGTGCCTGGAGTGTAAAGGGGGCGCCCCAGGTTGATACGCAGTATTTT
TRBD1	TRBV29-1	-	TRBJ2-7	CSVKGTGYSEQYF	TGCAGCGTCAAGGGGACAGGGTATAGCGAGCAGTACTTC